The 18 T cell receptor beta chains below come from one sample, sequenced in a study of T cell repertoires in cytomegalovirus infection. TCRdb redid the calling of the reads with MiXCR, one entry per CDR3 protein. The sample yields hundreds of thousands of distinct CDR3 sequences, 30% to 40% seen once. Their target antigens are unknown. The sample here was cultured PBMCs, taken from culture after CMV antigen stimulation. The receptors here all came from a human donor in good health (CMV status not recorded). Some clones in this sample may be carry-over from other donors' samples.

V is TRBV25-1 and J is TRBJ1-1, with a tentative D call TRBD1 (5 bases). The CDR3 has 14 amino acids. Germline V gene sequence: CDR1 MGHDK, CDR2 SYGVNS. Trimming took off 0 bases at V and 10 bases at J, with 15 bases between the two ends. Here the CDR3 DNA reads TGTGCCAGCAGTGAATATGTGGCCGGAAGGGGAGCTTTCTTT. Encoded protein: CASSEYVAGRGAFF. Complete variable domain (other parts from reference TRBV25-1 and TRBJ1-1): EADIYQTPRYLVIGTGKKITLECSQTMGHDKMYWYQQDPGMELHLIHYSYGVNSTEKGDLSSESTVSRIRTEHFPLTLESARPSHTSQYLCASSEYVAGRGAFFGQGTRLTVV.

As regards this clonotype: At one boundary the junction diverges from the germline segment, which might be a read error. DNA of the CDR3: TGCTGTGCTAGAGATCCCACAGGCCCCTATGGCTACACCTTC. Protein: CCARDPTGPYGYTF. The chain is built from TRBV20-1 and TRBJ1-2; tentatively, D is TRBD1 (5 bases). This CDR3 is 14 amino acids long. Germline CDR1 reads DFQATT; CDR2 reads SNEGSKA (reference sequence).

This chain connects TRBV18 to TRBJ1-2; the match to TRBD1 covers 8 bases. The CDR3 length is 14 residues. The germline V gene has CDR1 KGHSH and CDR2 LQKENI. Unmatched junction bases numbered 8, after V lost 4 bases and J lost 7 bases. The CDR3 sequence: CASSQTDRASGYTF. CDR3 in DNA: TGTGCCAGCTCACAAACGGACAGGGCGTCTGGCTACACCTTC.

This chain connects TRBV4-3 to TRBJ1-5; D is undetermined. Germline CDR1 is LGHNA and CDR2 is YSLEER. Trimming removed 0 bases from V and 10 bases from J, with 16 bases in between. The length of the CDR3 is 15 residues. The CDR3 sequence is CASSQDATGKLPQHF. The CDR3 DNA is TGCGCCAGCAGCCAAGATGCGACGGGGAAGTTACCCCAGCATTTT.

The chain links TRBV20-1 to TRBJ2-5, with D possibly being TRBD1 (8 bases). The germline V and J ends were trimmed by 6 bases and 3 bases, with 14 bases remaining between them. The CDR3 loop spans 13 amino acids. Germline V lookup: CDR1 DFQATT, CDR2 SNEGSKA (reference sequence). The CDR3 reads CSATQGGEETQYF. CDR3 DNA sequence: TGCAGTGCCACACAGGGGGGGGAAGAGACCCAGTACTTC.

The V gene is TRBV7-9, the J gene TRBJ1-2; no firm D call. Germline V gene data show CDR1 as SEHNR and CDR2 as FQNEAQ (reference sequence). V dropped 0 bases and J dropped 8 bases, with 10 bases sitting between them. The CDR3 totals 13 residues. The CDR3 DNA sequence: TGTGCCAGCAGCTTAGCCAGGATGAAGGGCTACACCTTC. Residues: CASSLARMKGYTF.

The rearrangement uses TRBV7-8 and TRBJ2-5; 13 nucleotides match TRBD2. V lost 4 bases to trimming and J lost 1 base; unmatched junction nucleotides: 3. CDR1 SGHVS and CDR2 FQNEAQ come from the germline V gene. CDR3 length: 16 amino acids. The CDR3 DNA reads as TGTGCCAGCAGCTCCTGGACTAGCGGGGGCCAAGAGACCCAGTACTTC. The encoded protein is CASSSWTSGGQETQYF.

This clonotype was counted only a few times. The chain is built from TRBV12-3 or TRBV12-4 and TRBJ2-1; the D is unclear. The CDR3 contains 12 residues. V was pared by 7 bases and J by 8 bases, with 12 bases between. The CDR3, as DNA: TGTGCCAGCACTAAAAGTGGGGATGAGCAGTTCTTC. Protein sequence: CASTKSGDEQFF.

This clonotype was counted many times. The rearrangement uses TRBV7-2 and TRBJ2-7; 8 bases align to TRBD2. The CDR3 extends over 15 amino acids. Germline values: CDR1 SGHTA, CDR2 FQGNSA. V gave up 0 bases and J gave up 4 bases; unmatched junction bases: 5. In DNA, the CDR3 is TGTGCCAGCAGCTTAGCGCGCAGCGGGAGATACGAGCAGTACTTC. Translated, it gives CASSLARSGRYEQYF.

The chain couples TRBV5-4 to TRBJ1-1; D unclear. The germline V gene has CDR1 SGHNT and CDR2 YYREEE (reference sequence). This CDR3 spans 14 amino acids. V was pared by 4 bases and J by 0 bases, with 10 bases between. The CDR3 here is CASSPEEMNTEAFF. Written as DNA, the CDR3 is TGTGCCAGCAGCCCGGAGGAGATGAACACTGAAGCTTTCTTT.

The chain has TRBV11-2 and TRBJ2-5; 11 positions agree with TRBD2. CDR1 and CDR2 (germline): SGHAT, FQNNGV. CDR3 length: 16 residues. Losses at the gene ends were 0 bases for V and 6 bases for J; bases not matched to a gene: 6. CDR3 sequence (DNA): TGTGCCAGCAGCTTAGATTGGCTAGCGGGAGGAAAGACCCAGTACTTC. Encoded protein: CASSLDWLAGGKTQYF.

This clonotype appeared a single time. CDR3 nucleotide sequence: TGTGCCAGCAGCCCGGGAGCCCCTCCGTGGGAGCAGTTCTTC. Amino acids: CASSPGAPPWEQFF. The V and J genes are TRBV5-6 and TRBJ2-1, with D perhaps matching TRBD2 (6 bases). With 4 bases removed from V and 10 bases from J, the gap between germline ends came to 18 bases. CDR1 is SGHDT, CDR2 YYEEEE, per germline. This CDR3 contains 14 residues. Variable domain in full (rest from reference TRBV5-6 and TRBJ2-1): DAGVTQSPTHLIKTRGQQVTLRCSPKSGHDTVSWYQQALGQGPQFIFQYYEEEERQRGNFPDRFSGHQFPNYSSELNVNALLLGDSALYLCASSPGAPPWEQFFGPGTRLTVL.

The chain recombines TRBV10-3 with TRBJ2-5; 7 positions match TRBD2. Germline trimming cut 6 bases from V and 3 bases from J; bases unmatched to any gene: 10. CDR3 length: 15 residues. CDR1 and CDR2 from the germline V gene are ENHRY and SYGVKD. CDR3 DNA sequence: TGTGCCATCAGGGGAGGGTTGCAGCAGAAAGAGACCCAGTACTTC. Translation gives CAIRGGLQQKETQYF.

The chain links TRBV28 to TRBJ2-1, with unresolved D. V was cut by 6 bases and J by 0 bases, with 18 bases left in between. From germline, CDR1 is MDHEN and CDR2 SYDVKM. CDR3 length equals 17 residues. The CDR3 loop reads CASRPRLPQNSYNEQFF. CDR3 in DNA: TGTGCCAGCAGACCCCGATTGCCCCAGAACTCCTACAATGAGCAGTTCTTC.

This chain connects TRBV12-5 to TRBJ1-1, with no clear D. Germline lookup yields CDR1 LGHNT and CDR2 FRNRAP. The CDR3 has 12 amino acids. Trimming cost V 11 bases and J 0 bases, with 10 bases left between them. The CDR3 region is CAGLNLNTEAFF. CDR3 DNA sequence: TGTGCTGGGCTAAACCTGAACACTGAAGCTTTCTTT.

The rearrangement uses TRBV20-1 and TRBJ1-2, with 10 bases fitting TRBD1. Germline V gene sequence: CDR1 DFQATT, CDR2 SNEGSKA (reference sequence). J was trimmed by 2 bases and V by 3 bases; bases with no gene match: 9. The CDR3 is 16 amino acids. The chain's CDR3 is CSARGTGAQPNYGYTF. The CDR3 bases are TGCAGTGCTAGGGGGACAGGGGCCCAACCGAACTATGGCTACACCTTC.

This clonotype was detected a few times. The gene calls are TRBV2 and TRBJ2-2; TRBD2 matches 13 bases. CDR1 SNHLY and CDR2 FYNNEI come from the germline V gene. V lost 6 bases and J lost 5; bases outside the gene matches: 6. The CDR3 loop spans 16 amino acids. The CDR3 DNA reads as TGTGCCAGCAGCGGACTAGCGGGAGAGGGGACCGGGGAGCTGTTTTTT. It codes for CASSGLAGEGTGELFF.

The CDR3 bases are TGTGCCAGCAGCTTTATAGAGGGCTACGAGCAGTACTTC. The encoded protein is CASSFIEGYEQYF. This chain links TRBV7-9 with TRBJ2-7; a weak D match, TRBD2 (5 bases). There are 13 residues in the CDR3. With 3 bases removed from V and 3 bases from J, the gap between germline ends came to 9 bases. The germline V gene has CDR1 SEHNR and CDR2 FQNEAQ (reference sequence).